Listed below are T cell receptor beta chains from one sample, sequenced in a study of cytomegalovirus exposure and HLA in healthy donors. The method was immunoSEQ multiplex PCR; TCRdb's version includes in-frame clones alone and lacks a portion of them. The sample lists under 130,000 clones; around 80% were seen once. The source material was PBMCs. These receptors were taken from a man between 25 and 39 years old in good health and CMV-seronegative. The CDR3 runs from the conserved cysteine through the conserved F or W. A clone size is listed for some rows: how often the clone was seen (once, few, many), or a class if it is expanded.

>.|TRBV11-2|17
CASSFGNRGQDYNEQFF
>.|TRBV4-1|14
CASSPGGAGYGYTF
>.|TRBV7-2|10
CASSSTRQYF
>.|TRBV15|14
CATSRDQSPYEQYF
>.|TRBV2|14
CASVRDRGSYEQYF
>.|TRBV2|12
CASSAVGTEAFF
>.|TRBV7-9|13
CASSYTDSRGYTF
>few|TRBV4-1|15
CASSQDEVMNTEAFF
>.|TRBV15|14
CATSRDRGDNEQFF
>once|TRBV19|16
CASSVTIGTVNYGYTF
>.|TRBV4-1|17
CASSRGGTLYEGNTIYF
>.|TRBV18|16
CASSPLASGGAGEQFF
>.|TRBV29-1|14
CSVPRTLNTGELFF
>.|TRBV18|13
CASSPNFDTEAFF
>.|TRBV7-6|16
CASSLAPRRLDEKLFF
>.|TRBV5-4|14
CASSSGSSPREQYF
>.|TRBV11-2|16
CASSQVRVTWSYEQYF
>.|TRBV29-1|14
CSVRDSGTVKEQYF
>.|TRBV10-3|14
CAISGGQGDQPQHF
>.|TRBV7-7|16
CASSLAYGPSRDTQYF
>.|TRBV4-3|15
CASSQVLSNGDTQYF
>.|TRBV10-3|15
CAISDGTSGRNEQFF
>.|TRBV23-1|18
CASSQSKRLAGRDNEQFF
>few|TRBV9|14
CASSGSRGGGTQYF
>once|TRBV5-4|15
CASSSRQGSQETQYF
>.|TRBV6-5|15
CATSLLAASTDTQYF
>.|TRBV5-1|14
CASSLGGTPDTQYF
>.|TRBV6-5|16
CASSYAPTGGRTEAFF
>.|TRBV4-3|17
CASSQELSGGAYNEQFF
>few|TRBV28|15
CASSSPRQGNQPQHF
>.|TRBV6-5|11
CASRYESPLHF
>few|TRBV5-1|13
CASRLGEADTQYF
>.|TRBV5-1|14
CASSFSPTNEKLFF
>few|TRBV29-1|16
CSVGHYLAGASYEQYF
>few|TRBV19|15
CASSARQGATTEAFF
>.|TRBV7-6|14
CASSLGTGAYEQYF
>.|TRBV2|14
CASSVGRGNYGYTF
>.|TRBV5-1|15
CASTLTGAANTEAFF
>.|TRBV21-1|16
CASSRVGGRGSYEQYF